This TCR beta chain stems from a study of siplizumab effects on memory and regulatory T cells. Regarding the study as a whole: In unstimulated cells, naive T cells appeared more diverse than memory T cells and seemed major alloresponse contributors.

In germline, CDR1 is SGHNT, CDR2 YYREEE (reference sequence). Germline trimming cut 4 bases from V and 6 bases from J; bases unmatched to any gene: 9. CDR3 length: 16 residues. The mixed lymphocyte reaction cells were cocultured at 37°C for under 7 days. The assay was immunoSEQ multiplex PCR, and TCRdb's table has in-frame clones only and misses some. The data show approximately 10,000 clones, with roughly half seen just once and approximately 38% held by the top ten. A remark on this clone: Its antigen remains unknown.

The clonotype was recovered from a human donor in good health; the cells came from an allogeneic mixed lymphocyte reaction. Some clones in this sample may be carry-over from other donors' samples. Material: CFSE-low (dividing) CD8+ T cells sorted from an allogeneic mixed lymphocyte reaction. The chain has TRBV5-4 and TRBJ1-4, with 10 bases fitting TRBD1. The DNA for the CDR3 is TGTGCCAGCAGCAAAAGACAGGGGGCGGTGGATGAAAAACTGTTTTTT. It translates to CASSKRQGAVDEKLFF.